The next 9 T cell receptor beta chains were all read from a single sample in a study of regulatory T cells in long-lasting Graves disease. TCR beta libraries were built with iRepertoire HTBI primers and Arm-PCR of CDR3 regions. TCRdb re-derived calls from the multiplex PCR reads in MiXCR, one entry per CDR3 protein. The table records 350,000 to 500,000 distinct CDR3 sequences, roughly 15% of them present only once. The time point is: newly diagnosed GD, antithyroid drugs for less than 3 months. Construction of the TCR library relied on RNA isolated from PBMCs. These data also featured in a second study, about T cells in Graves' hyperthyroidism and ophthalmopathy.

This material consisted of peripheral blood mononuclear cells (PBMCs), taken at new diagnosis, from a patient treated with antithyroid drugs. The receptor source for this set is a woman under 30 with Graves disease.

This clonotype was counted at least ten times. The chain has TRBV7-3 and TRBJ2-3; D not certain. The CDR3 length is 13 residues. Trimming removed 5 bases from V and 4 bases from J, with 10 bases in between. Germline assignment: CDR1 SGHTA and CDR2 FQGTGA. The chain's CDR3 is CASSAHSPDTQYF. The CDR3 DNA reads as TGTGCCAGCAGCGCACACAGTCCAGATACGCAGTATTTT. Combining the CDR3 with reference TRBV7-3 and TRBJ2-3 gives the whole variable domain GAGVSQTPSNKVTEKGKYVELRCDPISGHTALYWYRQSLGQGPEFLIYFQGTGAADDSGLPNDRFFAVRPEGSVSTLKIQRTERGDSAVYLCASSAHSPDTQYFGPGTRLTVL.

Ten or more counts support this clonotype. The chain is built from TRBV12-3 or TRBV12-4 and TRBJ2-7, with a possible D match to TRBD1 (5 bases). Deletions cut 4 bases from V and 6 bases from J, with 16 bases between. The length of the CDR3 is 14 residues. DNA for the CDR3: TGTGCCAGCAGTTCCCTTCAGGGTTCGGCCGAGCAGTACTTC. Translation gives CASSSLQGSAEQYF.

This clonotype has more than one count but fewer than ten. The chain joins TRBV7-8 to TRBJ1-1; no reliable D call. V was trimmed by 6 bases and J by 0 bases, leaving 11 bases between them. Germline-derived CDR1 and CDR2 are SGHVS and FQNEAQ. The CDR3 is made up of 14 amino acids. The CDR3 loop is CASSRTVMNTEAFF. The DNA for the CDR3 is TGTGCCAGCAGTCGAACAGTCATGAACACTGAAGCTTTCTTT.

This clonotype has only a few counts. The V gene is TRBV7-3, the J gene TRBJ1-6; possible D gene TRBD1, 5 bases. Trimming cost V 6 bases and J 10 bases, with 16 bases left between them. This CDR3 region has 14 residues. Germline V lookup: CDR1 SGHTA, CDR2 FQGTGA. This CDR3 reads CASRSGTPSSPLHF. The CDR3 DNA reads as TGTGCCAGCAGGAGCGGGACCCCTTCCTCACCCCTCCACTTT.

The table lists this clonotype with a few counts. The chain combines TRBV5-1 with TRBJ2-5; D possibly matches TRBD1 or TRBD2 (5 bases each). Germline CDR1 and CDR2: SGHRS and YFSETQ. The germline V and J ends were trimmed by 5 bases and 5 bases, with 16 bases remaining between them. CDR3 length: 14 residues. The CDR3 nucleotides read TGCGCCAGCAGTCCAGGGCTCACGGGGGAGACCCAGTACTTC. It is translated as CASSPGLTGETQYF.

This clonotype was found many times. This chain links TRBV28 with TRBJ2-7; 9 bases fit TRBD2. The germline gives CDR1 MDHEN, CDR2 SYDVKM. With V trimmed by 5 bases and J by 3 bases, 8 bases remained unmatched. The length of the CDR3 is 15 residues. DNA for the CDR3: TGTGCCAGCAGTCCGGGTTTTAGCGGGAGCTACGAGCAGTACTTC. Its translation is CASSPGFSGSYEQYF.

The V and J genes are TRBV20-1 and TRBJ2-5, with 9 positions matching TRBD2. This CDR3 region has 14 residues. The germline V gene encodes CDR1 DFQATT and CDR2 SNEGSKA (reference sequence). V was pared by 5 bases and J by 5 bases, with 9 bases of the junction left unmatched. The CDR3: CSAVAGEGWETQYF. The CDR3 region has the DNA TGCAGTGCTGTAGCGGGAGAAGGCTGGGAGACCCAGTACTTC.

This clonotype showed up many times. The chain has TRBV7-2 and TRBJ2-7; 8 nucleotides match TRBD1. Germline lookup yields CDR1 SGHTA and CDR2 FQGNSA. Trimming at V came to 5 bases and at J to 7 bases, leaving 4 bases not matched to a gene. The CDR3 runs to 12 residues. CDR3 nucleotide sequence: TGTGCCAGCAGCATCTACAGGGGGGAGCAGTACTTC. Translation gives CASSIYRGEQYF.

This clonotype was counted a few times. The V call is TRBV28, the J call TRBJ2-3; TRBD2 matches 8 bases. Germline V lookup: CDR1 MDHEN, CDR2 SYDVKM. This CDR3 has 13 amino acids. V was pared by 11 bases and J by 1 base, with 5 bases of the junction left unmatched. The CDR3 loop reads CAEREKGTDTQYF. The CDR3 DNA follows: TGTGCCGAGCGGGAGAAGGGCACAGATACGCAGTATTTT.